This TCR beta chain was sequenced during a study of T cell repertoires in cytomegalovirus infection (dated by TCRdb to the late 2010s). Some background on the complete study: The HLA type of each donor mattered for the analysis, because public TCR beta signatures pointed to carriage of CMV infection along with the matching HLA type. What the study reported, not specific to this receptor: The ex vivo response was dominated by HLA-C-restricted CMV-specific TCR beta clonotypes, and the single most frequent clonotype in two of eight donors was supplied by these HLA-C-restricted clonotypes. Carriers of CMV infection plus the relevant HLA type were discriminated by the cumulative frequency of public TCR beta family members in the study cohort and in an independent approximately 360-donor cohort.

Sequenced using an Illumina HiSeq 1500. Using fastp trimming at Q25 and MiXCR clonotype assembly, TCRdb reanalyzed the public sequencing data and kept in-frame beta chains. Each record represents a unique CDR3 protein, reported with the most common genes and DNA among its rows. The sample contains approximately 71,000 distinct CDR3 sequences, 3.5% to 4% of them found a single time. The ten largest clones capture less than 25% of the sample. CDR1 and CDR2 are read off the germline V gene as SGHNT and YENEEA. V loses 4 bases of germline sequence and J loses 7 bases, and the interval between the two ends is 20 bases. The CDR3, from cysteine to phenylalanine, totals 16 residues. The kept DNA is CDR3 alone, 48 bases in frame from the first base. This clonotype was recorded at least ten times. Its recognized antigen is unknown. No base qualities exist here, and no much larger clone lies one base off it.

This clonotype originated in a human donor in good health (CMV status not recorded). Some clones in this sample may be carry-over from other donors' samples. The sequenced sample was PBMCs. The chain was built from TRBV11-3 and TRBJ2-1, with the identity of the D gene unclear. The CDR3: CASSSRLRMDSNEQFF. The nucleotide sequence is given as TGTGCCAGCAGCTCGCGGCTGAGGATGGATTCTAATGAGCAGTTCTTC.